This T cell receptor beta chain comes out of a study of T cell responses to AZD1222 COVID-19 vaccine. As concerns this clone: The antigen is not known.

Findings and limits, study-wide: Without day 14 samples, only post-peak T cell repertoires were studied.

The ends were cut back, 0 bases at V and 5 bases at J, with 10 bases in the middle. CDR1 and CDR2 (germline): MGHRA, YSYEKL. The CDR3 runs to 14 residues. Assay: immunoSEQ multiplex PCR; the TCRdb copy retains only in-frame clones and omits some. In the table there are approximately 25,000 clones, 92% of which are singletons. The starting material was peripheral blood, obtained 28 days after the second AZD1222 dose. The receptor was derived from an adult who received the AZD1222 COVID-19 vaccine. V and J are TRBV4-1 and TRBJ2-5; D is possibly TRBD2 (5 bases). The CDR3 reads CASSQDRGWETQYF. DNA for the CDR3: TGCGCCAGCAGCCAAGACCGGGGTTGGGAGACCCAGTACTTC.